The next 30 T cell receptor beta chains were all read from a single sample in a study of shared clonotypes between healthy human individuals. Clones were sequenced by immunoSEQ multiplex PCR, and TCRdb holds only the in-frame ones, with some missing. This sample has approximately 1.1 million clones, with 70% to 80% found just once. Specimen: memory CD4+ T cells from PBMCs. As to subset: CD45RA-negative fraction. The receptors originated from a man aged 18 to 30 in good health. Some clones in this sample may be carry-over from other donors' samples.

The CDR3 DNA is TGCAGCGTTGGAGGACAGGGGGCAGTGAGGACTGAAGCTTTCTTT. It is translated as CSVGGQGAVRTEAFF. The V call is TRBV29-1, the J call TRBJ1-1; 11 bases fit TRBD1. With V trimmed by 4 bases and J by 5 bases, 9 bases remained unmatched. This CDR3 comprises 15 residues. In germline, CDR1 is SQVTM, CDR2 ANQGSEA.

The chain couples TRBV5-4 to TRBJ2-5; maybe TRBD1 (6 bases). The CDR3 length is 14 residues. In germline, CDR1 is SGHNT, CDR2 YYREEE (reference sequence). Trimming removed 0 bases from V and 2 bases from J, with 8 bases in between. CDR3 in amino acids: CASSLDRVQETQYF. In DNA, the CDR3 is TGTGCCAGCAGCTTGGACAGGGTACAAGAGACCCAGTACTTC.

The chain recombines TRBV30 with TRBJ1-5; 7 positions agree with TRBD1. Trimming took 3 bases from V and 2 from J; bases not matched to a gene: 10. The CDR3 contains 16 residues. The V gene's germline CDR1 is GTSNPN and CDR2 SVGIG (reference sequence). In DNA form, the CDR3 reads TGTGCCTGGAGCGCCATGGGAGGGGGCGGCAATCAGCCCCAGCATTTT. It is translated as CAWSAMGGGGNQPQHF.

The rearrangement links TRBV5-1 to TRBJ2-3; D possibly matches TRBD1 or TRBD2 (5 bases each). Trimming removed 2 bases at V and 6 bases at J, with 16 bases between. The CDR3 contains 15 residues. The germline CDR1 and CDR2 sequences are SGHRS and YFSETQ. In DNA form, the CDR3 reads TGCGCCAGCAGCTTTAATCGAGACGGGGCCGATACGCAGTATTTT. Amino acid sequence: CASSFNRDGADTQYF.

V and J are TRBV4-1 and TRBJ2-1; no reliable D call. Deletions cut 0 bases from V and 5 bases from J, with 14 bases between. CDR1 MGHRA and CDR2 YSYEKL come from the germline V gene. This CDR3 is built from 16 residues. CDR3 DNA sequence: TGCGCCAGCAGCCAAGATAGTGGGCTATCGAACAATGAGCAGTTCTTC. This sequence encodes CASSQDSGLSNNEQFF.

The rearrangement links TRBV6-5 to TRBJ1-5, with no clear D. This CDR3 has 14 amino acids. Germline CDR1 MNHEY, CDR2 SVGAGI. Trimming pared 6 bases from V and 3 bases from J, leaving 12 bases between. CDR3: CASSSLRHNQPQHF. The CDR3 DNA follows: TGTGCCAGCAGCTCCTTGAGGCACAATCAGCCCCAGCATTTT.

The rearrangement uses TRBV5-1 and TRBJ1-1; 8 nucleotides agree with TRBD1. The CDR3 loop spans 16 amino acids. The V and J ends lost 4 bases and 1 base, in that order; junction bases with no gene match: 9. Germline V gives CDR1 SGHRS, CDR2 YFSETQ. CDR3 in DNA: TGCGCCAGCAGCCGGCAGGGGGCAAGGGCGAACACTGAAGCTTTCTTT. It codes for CASSRQGARANTEAFF.

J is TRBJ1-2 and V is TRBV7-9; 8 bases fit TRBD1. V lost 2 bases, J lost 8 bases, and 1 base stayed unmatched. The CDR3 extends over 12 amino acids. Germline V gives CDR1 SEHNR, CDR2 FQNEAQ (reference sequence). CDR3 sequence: CASSLSGGGYTF. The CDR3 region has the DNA TGTGCCAGCAGCTTATCAGGGGGCGGCTACACCTTC.

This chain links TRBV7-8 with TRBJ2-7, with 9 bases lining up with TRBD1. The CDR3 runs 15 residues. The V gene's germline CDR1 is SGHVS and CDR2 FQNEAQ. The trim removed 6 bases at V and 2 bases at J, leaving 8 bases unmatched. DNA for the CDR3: TGTGCCAGCAGTCCACCGGGACAGGGAGCCTACGAGCAGTACTTC. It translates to CASSPPGQGAYEQYF.

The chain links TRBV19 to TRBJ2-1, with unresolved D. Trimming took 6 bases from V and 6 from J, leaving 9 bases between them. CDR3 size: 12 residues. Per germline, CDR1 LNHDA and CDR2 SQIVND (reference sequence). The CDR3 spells CASSRWANEQFF. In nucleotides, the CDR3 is TGTGCCAGTAGCCGGTGGGCCAATGAGCAGTTCTTC.

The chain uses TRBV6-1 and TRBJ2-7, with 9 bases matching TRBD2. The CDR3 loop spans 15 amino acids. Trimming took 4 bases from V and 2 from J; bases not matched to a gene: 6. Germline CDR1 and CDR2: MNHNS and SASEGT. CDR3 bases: TGTGCCAGCAGTGTACTAGCGGGCACCCCCTACGAGCAGTACTTC. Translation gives CASSVLAGTPYEQYF.

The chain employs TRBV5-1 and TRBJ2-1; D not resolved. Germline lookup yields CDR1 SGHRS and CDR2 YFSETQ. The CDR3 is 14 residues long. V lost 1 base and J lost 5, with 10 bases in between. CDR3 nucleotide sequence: TGCGCCAGCAGCTTGTATCCTCCTAACAATGAGCAGTTCTTC. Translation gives CASSLYPPNNEQFF.

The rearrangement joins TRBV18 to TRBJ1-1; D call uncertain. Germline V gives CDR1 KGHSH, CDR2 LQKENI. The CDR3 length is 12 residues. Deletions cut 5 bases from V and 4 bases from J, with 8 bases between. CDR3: CASSWVSTEAFF. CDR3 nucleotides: TGTGCCAGCTCATGGGTGTCCACTGAAGCTTTCTTT. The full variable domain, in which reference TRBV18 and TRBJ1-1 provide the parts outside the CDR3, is NAGVMQNPRHLVRRRGQEARLRCSPMKGHSHVYWYRQLPEEGLKFMVYLQKENIIDESGMPKERFSAEFPKEGPSILRIQQVVRGDSAAYFCASSWVSTEAFFGQGTRLTVV.

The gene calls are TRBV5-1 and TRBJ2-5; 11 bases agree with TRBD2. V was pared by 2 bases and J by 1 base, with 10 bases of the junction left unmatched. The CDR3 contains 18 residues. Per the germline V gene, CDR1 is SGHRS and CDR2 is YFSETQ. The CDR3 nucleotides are TGCGCCAGCAGCTTCGGCCTACTAGCGGGAGACTCCCAAGAGACCCAGTACTTC. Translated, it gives CASSFGLLAGDSQETQYF.

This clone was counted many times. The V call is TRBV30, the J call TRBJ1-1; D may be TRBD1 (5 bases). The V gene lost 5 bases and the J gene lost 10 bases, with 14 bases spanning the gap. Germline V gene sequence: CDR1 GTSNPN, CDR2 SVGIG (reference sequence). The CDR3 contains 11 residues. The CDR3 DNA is TGTGCCTGGGACAGAGGGGATGGAGCTTTCTTT. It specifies CAWDRGDGAFF.

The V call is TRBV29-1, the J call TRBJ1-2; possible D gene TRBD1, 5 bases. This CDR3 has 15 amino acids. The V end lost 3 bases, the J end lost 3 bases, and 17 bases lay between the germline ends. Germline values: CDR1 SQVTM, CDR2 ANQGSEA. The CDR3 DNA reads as TGCAGCGTTGACGGCACAGGTTCTTCCGACTATGGCTACACCTTC. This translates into CSVDGTGSSDYGYTF.

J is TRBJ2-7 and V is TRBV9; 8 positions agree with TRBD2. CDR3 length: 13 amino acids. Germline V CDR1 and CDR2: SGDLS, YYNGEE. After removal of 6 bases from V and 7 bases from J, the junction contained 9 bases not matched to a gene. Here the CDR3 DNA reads TGTGCCAGCAATCCCGCGGGGGGTTGGGAGCAGTACTTC. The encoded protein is CASNPAGGWEQYF.

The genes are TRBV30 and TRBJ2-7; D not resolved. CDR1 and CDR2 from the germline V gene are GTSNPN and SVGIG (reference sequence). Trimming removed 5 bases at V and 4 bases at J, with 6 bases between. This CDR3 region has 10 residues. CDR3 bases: TGTGCCTGGGGCTCTTACGAGCAGTACTTC. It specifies CAWGSYEQYF.

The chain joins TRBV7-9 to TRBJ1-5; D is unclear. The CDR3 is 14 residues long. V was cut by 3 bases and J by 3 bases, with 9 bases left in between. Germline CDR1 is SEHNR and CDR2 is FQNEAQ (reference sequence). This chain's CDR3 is CASSFGQTNQPQHF. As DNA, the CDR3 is TGTGCCAGCAGCTTCGGCCAAACCAATCAGCCCCAGCATTTT.

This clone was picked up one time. The CDR3 region has the DNA TGTGCCAGCAGTGAAGCGCAGGGGGCTCTTAACTATGGCTACACCTTC. It specifies CASSEAQGALNYGYTF. The J gene is TRBJ1-2, the V gene TRBV6-1; 8 nucleotides line up with TRBD1. J was trimmed by 1 base and V by 0 bases; bases with no gene match: 4. The CDR3 sequence is 16 residues long. Germline values: CDR1 MNHNS, CDR2 SASEGT.

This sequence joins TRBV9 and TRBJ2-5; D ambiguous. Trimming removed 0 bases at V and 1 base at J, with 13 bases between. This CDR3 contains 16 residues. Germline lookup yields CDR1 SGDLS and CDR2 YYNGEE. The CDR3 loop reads CASSVAESLVQETQYF. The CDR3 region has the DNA TGTGCCAGCAGCGTAGCGGAAAGCCTGGTCCAAGAGACCCAGTACTTC.

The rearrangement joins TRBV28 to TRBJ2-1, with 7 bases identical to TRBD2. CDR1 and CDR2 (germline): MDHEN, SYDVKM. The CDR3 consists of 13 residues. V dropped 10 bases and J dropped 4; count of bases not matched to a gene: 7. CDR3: CATRLANYNEQFF. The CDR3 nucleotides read TGTGCCACCAGACTAGCCAATTACAATGAGCAGTTCTTC.

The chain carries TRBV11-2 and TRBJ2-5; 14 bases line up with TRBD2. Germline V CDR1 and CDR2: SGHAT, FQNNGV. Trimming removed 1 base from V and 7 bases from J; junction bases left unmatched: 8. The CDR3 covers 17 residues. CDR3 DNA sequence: TGTGCCAGCAGCTTAGTTTTGACTAGCGGGAGGGCCCTGACCCAGTACTTC. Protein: CASSLVLTSGRALTQYF.

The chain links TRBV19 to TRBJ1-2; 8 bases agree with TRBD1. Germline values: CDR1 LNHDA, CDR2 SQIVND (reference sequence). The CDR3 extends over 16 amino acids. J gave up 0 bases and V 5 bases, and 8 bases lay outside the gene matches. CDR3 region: CASSLRTGQTNYGYTF. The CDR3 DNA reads TGTGCCAGTAGTCTCCGGACAGGGCAAACTAACTATGGCTACACCTTC.

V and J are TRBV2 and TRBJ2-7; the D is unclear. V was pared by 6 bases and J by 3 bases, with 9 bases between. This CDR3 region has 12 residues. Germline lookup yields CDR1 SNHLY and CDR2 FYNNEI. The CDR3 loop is CASSPNSYEQYF. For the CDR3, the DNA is TGTGCCAGCAGCCCGAATAGCTACGAGCAGTACTTC. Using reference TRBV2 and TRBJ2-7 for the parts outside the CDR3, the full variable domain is EPEVTQTPSHQVTQMGQEVILRCVPISNHLYFYWYRQILGQKVEFLVSFYNNEISEKSEIFDDQFSVERPDGSNFTLKIRSTKLEDSAMYFCASSPNSYEQYFGPGTRLTVT.

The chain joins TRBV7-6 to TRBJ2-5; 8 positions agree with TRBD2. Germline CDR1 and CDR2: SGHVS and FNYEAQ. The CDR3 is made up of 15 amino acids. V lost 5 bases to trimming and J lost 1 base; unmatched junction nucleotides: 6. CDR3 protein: CASSREGSVQETQYF. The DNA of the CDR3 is TGTGCCAGCAGCCGGGAGGGGTCGGTCCAAGAGACCCAGTACTTC.

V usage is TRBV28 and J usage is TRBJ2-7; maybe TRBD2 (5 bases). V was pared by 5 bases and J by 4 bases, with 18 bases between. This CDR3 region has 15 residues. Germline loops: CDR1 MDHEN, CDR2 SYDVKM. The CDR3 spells CASSASVRGIYEQYF. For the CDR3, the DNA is TGTGCCAGCAGTGCCAGTGTCCGGGGTATTTACGAGCAGTACTTC.

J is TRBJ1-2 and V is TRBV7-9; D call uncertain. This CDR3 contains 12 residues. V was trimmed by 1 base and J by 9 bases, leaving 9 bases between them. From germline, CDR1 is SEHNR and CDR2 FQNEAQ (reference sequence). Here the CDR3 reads CASSLGHLSYTF. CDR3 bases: TGTGCCAGCAGCTTAGGGCATCTCAGCTACACCTTC.

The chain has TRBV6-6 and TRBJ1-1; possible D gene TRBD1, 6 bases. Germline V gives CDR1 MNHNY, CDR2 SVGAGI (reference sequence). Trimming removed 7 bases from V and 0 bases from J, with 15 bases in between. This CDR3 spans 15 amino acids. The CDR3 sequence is CASTGDSFMNTEAFF. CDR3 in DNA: TGTGCCAGCACAGGGGATTCGTTCATGAACACTGAAGCTTTCTTT.

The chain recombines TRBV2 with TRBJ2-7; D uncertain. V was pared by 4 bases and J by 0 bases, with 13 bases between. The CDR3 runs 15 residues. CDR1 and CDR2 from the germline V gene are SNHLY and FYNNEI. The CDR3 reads CASSGLETSSYEQYF. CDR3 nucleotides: TGTGCCAGCAGTGGGTTAGAGACAAGCTCCTACGAGCAGTACTTC.